This T cell receptor beta chain derives from a study of CD8 T cells in ankylosing spondylitis. General study findings and limits: As reported, disease-linked clones showed significant enrichment in matched ankylosing spondylitis synovial fluid. Ankylosing spondylitis blood seemed to carry a telltale TCR beta motif made of fewer than ten highly homologous variants.

Germline assignment: CDR1 SGDLS and CDR2 YYNGEE. With V trimmed by 2 bases and J by 7 bases, 8 bases remained unmatched. This CDR3 comprises 15 residues. As regards this clonotype: What it recognizes is unknown.

In making TCR beta libraries, quantitative 5'-RACE with molecular barcodes was used. Each CDR3 protein is one row after TCRdb ran MiXCR on the 5' RACE reads. Of hundreds of thousands of distinct CDR3 sequences in the sample, approximately 10% are singletons; the top ten hold just over 0.5%. The sequencing sample was made of blood, either unsorted or a sorted T cell fraction (not recorded which). The chain carries TRBV9 and TRBJ2-2; 7 positions agree with TRBD1. The TCR was taken from a male donor with ankylosing spondylitis. The CDR3 DNA is TGTGCCAGCAGCGTCGGGACAGTACTTGGCGGGGAGCTGTTTTTT. It codes for CASSVGTVLGGELFF.